A selection of T cell receptor beta chains follows, all from one sample in a study of shared clonotypes between healthy human individuals. Generated by immunoSEQ multiplex PCR, the TCRdb table keeps only in-frame clones and is missing some. The sample includes about 2,500,000 clones, more than 80% of them seen just once. The sequenced material came from naive CD4+ T cells sorted from blood. The receptors shown here come from a man aged 18 to 29 in good health. Both conserved end residues are part of each CDR3. The D gene is left open where the match is weak. Clone size appears in some rows only: once, few, many, or a class for an expanded clone.

clone_size j_call d_call v_call cdr3_nt cdr3_aa
NA TRBJ2-3 NA TRBV7-3 TGTGCCAGCAGCCGGGGACTTAGCACAGATACGCAGTATTTT CASSRGLSTDTQYF
NA TRBJ2-3 TRBD2 TRBV5-4 TGTGCCAGCAGCCCGAGACTAGCGGGAGGCCTCGATACGCAGTATTTT CASSPRLAGGLDTQYF
NA TRBJ2-7 NA TRBV11-2 TGTGCCAGTCAGCGTGGAGCTACATACCACTACGAGCAGTACTTC CASQRGATYHYEQYF
NA TRBJ1-4 NA TRBV6-5 TGTGCCAGCAGGGGACCCACAACTAATGAAAAACTGTTTTTT CASRGPTTNEKLFF
NA TRBJ2-1 NA TRBV7-9 TGTGCCAGCAGCTTAGCGGCGAGACAGTGGACCGGTGAGCAGTTCTTC CASSLAARQWTGEQFF
NA TRBJ2-1 NA TRBV7-2 TGTGCCAGCAGCGAGACGGCTGAGCAGTTCTTC CASSETAEQFF
NA TRBJ1-1 TRBD1 TRBV5-1 TGCGCCAGCAGCGCTGACAGGGGGCTGGACACTGAAGCTTTCTTT CASSADRGLDTEAFF
once TRBJ2-1 NA TRBV19 TGTGCCAGTAGTATTACCATAGGTACCCACAATGAGCAGTTCTTC CASSITIGTHNEQFF
NA TRBJ1-6 NA TRBV5-1 TGCGCCAGCAGCTTGGGCACCAAGGGAGATAATTCACCCCTCCACTTT CASSLGTKGDNSPLHF
once TRBJ2-7 TRBD1 TRBV7-9 TGTGCCAGCAGCACCTTTTGGACAGGGTCCACGTACGAGCAGTACTTC CASSTFWTGSTYEQYF
NA TRBJ2-7 TRBD2 TRBV5-6 TGTGCCAGCAGCCCAGGACTAGCGGGAGGGCACGAGCAGTACTTC CASSPGLAGGHEQYF
NA TRBJ2-3 TRBD1 TRBV5-6 TGTGCCAGCAGCCATGGACAGGGGATTACAGATACGCAGTATTTT CASSHGQGITDTQYF
NA TRBJ2-3 TRBD1 TRBV6-5 TGTGCCAGCAGCTCATTGGGACAGGGACAAGATACGCAGTATTTT CASSSLGQGQDTQYF
NA TRBJ1-1 TRBD1 TRBV6-5 TGTGCCAGCAGTTCCTCGGACAGGGGCACTGAAGCTTTCTTT CASSSSDRGTEAFF
NA TRBJ2-7 TRBD1 TRBV5-4 TGTGCCAGCAGCTGGGGGACAGTTTCCTACGAGCAGTACTTC CASSWGTVSYEQYF
NA TRBJ2-7 NA TRBV19 TGTGCCAGTAGTCTACAGGGATACGAGCAGTACTTC CASSLQGYEQYF
NA TRBJ2-3 TRBD2 TRBV7-9 TGTGCCAGCAGCCCTACTAGCGGCAACCCTCGTAGCACAGATACGCAGTATTTT CASSPTSGNPRSTDTQYF
NA TRBJ2-7 TRBD2 TRBV27 TGTGCCAGCAGTCCGCGGGAGGTCCCCTACGAGCAGTACTTC CASSPREVPYEQYF
NA TRBJ2-7 NA TRBV19 TGTGCCAGTAGTAATCTGAGGGGGGGCGAGCAGTACTTC CASSNLRGGEQYF
NA TRBJ2-7 NA TRBV5-1 TGCGCCAGCAGCCTGGTCGCGGGGAGCGGCGAGCAGTACTTC CASSLVAGSGEQYF
NA TRBJ2-7 NA TRBV5-1 TGCGCCAGCAGCTTGGAAGGGAACCCCTCCGACGAGCAGTACTTC CASSLEGNPSDEQYF
NA TRBJ1-1 NA TRBV11-2 TGTGCCAGCAGCTCGAAGCTTAACACTGAAGCTTTCTTT CASSSKLNTEAFF
NA TRBJ2-1 NA TRBV6-1 TGTGCCAGCAGGGAAGGGGGACGGTCCTACAATGAGCAGTTCTTC CASREGGRSYNEQFF
NA TRBJ1-4 NA TRBV11-2 TGTGCCAGCAGCTTAGCGCTAGATGAAAAACTGTTTTTT CASSLALDEKLFF
NA TRBJ2-3 TRBD2 TRBV18 TGTGCCAGCACTGATTCGACTAGCGGGGGTTCAACAGATACGCAGTATTTT CASTDSTSGGSTDTQYF
NA TRBJ1-2 NA TRBV6-6 TGTGCCAGCAGTTCCTCCCCTTCGGGCGCTAACTATGGCTACACCTTC CASSSSPSGANYGYTF
NA TRBJ1-6 NA TRBV25-1 TGTGCCAGCAGTGAATCGGGACCCGGCTGGAATTCACCCCTCCACTTT CASSESGPGWNSPLHF
NA TRBJ2-1 TRBD2 TRBV4-1 TGCGCCAGCAGCGCTAGCGGTAGCTCCTACAATGAGCAGTTCTTC CASSASGSSYNEQFF
NA TRBJ1-5 NA TRBV7-9 TGTGCCAGCAGCTCGGACGTCCAGCCCCAGCATTTT CASSSDVQPQHF
NA TRBJ2-7 NA TRBV11-2 TGTGCCAGCAGCCCCGGGGACGGTACCTACGAGCAGTACTTC CASSPGDGTYEQYF
NA TRBJ1-5 TRBD1 TRBV6-1 TGTGCCAGCAGGATGACAGGGACAAATCAGCCCCAGCATTTT CASRMTGTNQPQHF
NA TRBJ2-2 TRBD2 TRBV19 TGTGCCAGTACCCTACCGGGACTAACCAACACCGGGGAGCTGTTTTTT CASTLPGLTNTGELFF
NA TRBJ2-6 TRBD1 TRBV5-1 TGCGCCAGCAGCTTGGTGGGACAGGGTAGGGCTGGGGCCAACGTCCTGACTTTC CASSLVGQGRAGANVLTF
NA TRBJ2-2 TRBD2 TRBV5-1 TGCGCCAGCAGTCCCGGACTAGCGGTAAACACCGGGGAGCTGTTTTTT CASSPGLAVNTGELFF
once TRBJ2-7 NA TRBV30 TGTGCCTGGAGCCTCGAGGGGCTTGAGCAGTACTTC CAWSLEGLEQYF
NA TRBJ2-7 NA TRBV29-1 TGCAGCGTTGCTAGAAGTTCCTACGAGCAGTACTTC CSVARSSYEQYF
NA TRBJ2-7 NA TRBV27 TGTGCCAGCAGTTCTACCTTCGGGCCTTACGAGCAGTACTTC CASSSTFGPYEQYF
NA TRBJ1-5 NA TRBV6-6 TGTGCCAGCAGTTACTCGATAGCTTTTAGCAATCAGCCCCAGCATTTT CASSYSIAFSNQPQHF
NA TRBJ1-6 TRBD1 TRBV9 TGTGCCAGCAGCGTAGGGGGACAGACTAATTCACCCCTCCACTTT CASSVGGQTNSPLHF
once TRBJ1-1 TRBD1 TRBV7-9 TGTGCCAGCAGCTTATCCGCAGGGGGCAGGGGTGTTCTCACTGAAGCTTTCTTT CASSLSAGGRGVLTEAFF
NA TRBJ2-1 TRBD2 TRBV10-1 TGCGCCAGCAGTGAGTCGATGGCGGGGGGCTACAATGAGCAGTTCTTC CASSESMAGGYNEQFF
NA TRBJ2-2 NA TRBV27 TGTGCCAGCAGCCCCTTAGGCGTCGGCGGGGAGCTGTTTTTT CASSPLGVGGELFF
NA TRBJ2-5 TRBD2 TRBV29-1 TGCAGCGCCGGACTAGCGGGAGGGGAGACCCAGTACTTC CSAGLAGGETQYF
NA TRBJ2-5 TRBD2 TRBV6-1 TGTGCCAGCAGTGAAAGGATTGGGACTAGTAAGGTTCGGGAGACCCAGTACTTC CASSERIGTSKVRETQYF
NA TRBJ1-4 NA TRBV7-2 TGTGCCAGCATCGGGCAGGCCAATGAAAAACTGTTTTTT CASIGQANEKLFF
NA TRBJ1-3 NA TRBV6-1 TGTGCCAGCAGTGTAACCCGACATTACTCTGGAAACACCATATATTTT CASSVTRHYSGNTIYF
NA TRBJ2-3 NA TRBV15 TGTGCCACCAGCAGAGAGCAGGGGGGTACGCAGTATTTT CATSREQGGTQYF